A selection of T cell receptor beta chains follows, all from one sample in a study of Ad26.COV2.S vaccination and SARS-CoV-2 variants. Profiled with immunoSEQ multiplex PCR; TCRdb holds only in-frame clones, not every one. The repertoire holds roughly 140,000 clones, with 86% as singletons. The input for sequencing was peripheral blood, taken after recovery from COVID-19. Every receptor here comes from a human donor who had recovered from COVID-19. CDR3s leave out the opening cysteine and the closing phenylalanine or tryptophan. Each record gives: CDR3 length, V gene, CDR3 protein.

length: 11; V: TRBV11-3; CDR3: ASSLGAGREQY
length: 14; V: TRBV15; CDR3: ATSRGQGAEADTQY
length: 14; V: TRBV6-2/TRBV6-3; CDR3: ASSNDHTRMNTEAF
length: 13; V: TRBV28; CDR3: ASLSHGGGYNEQF
length: 11; V: TRBV12-3/TRBV12-4; CDR3: ASSLAANSPLH
length: 12; V: TRBV28; CDR3: ASSFSTGLDEQF
length: 12; V: TRBV13; CDR3: ASRFRDPNSPLH
length: 11; V: TRBV19; CDR3: ASTRDGNSPLH
length: 8; V: TRBV30; CDR3: AWGLDTQY
length: 12; V: TRBV6-5; CDR3: ASNIGTGVITQY
length: 12; V: TRBV5-1; CDR3: ASRTSGSTDTQY
length: 13; V: TRBV19; CDR3: ASSTVGHRNTEAF
length: 14; V: TRBV11-2; CDR3: ASSPAYVSGANVLT
length: 13; V: TRBV5-8; CDR3: ASSFWDRGTYEQY
length: 13; V: TRBV28; CDR3: ASSSPGTASGKLF
length: 14; V: TRBV18; CDR3: ASQTGERGAADTQY
length: 12; V: TRBV7-9; CDR3: ASSPTGVNSPLH
length: 9; V: TRBV12-3/TRBV12-4; CDR3: ASSQKVEAF
length: 12; V: TRBV2; CDR3: ASSPGQSYTEAF
length: 14; V: TRBV27; CDR3: ASSLLSQGGIQPQH
length: 14; V: TRBV28; CDR3: ASSPEGLPSNSPLH
length: 10; V: TRBV19; CDR3: ASSGDSYGYT
length: 10; V: TRBV18; CDR3: ASSLGLHEQF
length: 11; V: TRBV7-2; CDR3: ASSFRGPYEQY
length: 12; V: TRBV5-8; CDR3: ASRPDREERIQY
length: 13; V: TRBV11-2; CDR3: ASSSSHTGSTEAF
length: 14; V: TRBV28; CDR3: ASSLTSGQGDYGYT
length: 10; V: TRBV4-1; CDR3: ASSQENQPQH
length: 10; V: TRBV18; CDR3: ASSPEVKTQY
length: 13; V: TRBV19; CDR3: ASSLGGMGTGELF